These 22 T cell receptor beta chains share one sample of origin, sequenced in a study of blood T cell repertoires in COVID-19. TCRdb's table, derived via immunoSEQ multiplex PCR, lists solely in-frame clones and lacks some. The table has some 200,000 clones, about 86% seen once. The sample consisted of peripheral blood. These TCRs come from a human donor with acute or convalescent COVID-19. The donor label of this sample is uncertain.

This clone was detected once. The chain carries TRBV5-1 and TRBJ2-7; the match to TRBD1 covers 7 bases. Germline loops: CDR1 SGHRS, CDR2 YFSETQ. The CDR3 sequence is 17 residues long. V trimming: 7 bases; J trimming: 2 bases; junction bases outside the gene matches: 18. The chain's CDR3 is CASGISYGQDVPYEQYF. In DNA, the CDR3 is TGCGCCAGCGGCATAAGTTACGGACAGGACGTACCCTACGAGCAGTACTTC. The variable domain in full, completed from reference TRBV5-1 and TRBJ2-7, reads KAGVTQTPRYLIKTRGQQVTLSCSPISGHRSVSWYQQTPGQGLQFLFEYFSETQRNKGNFPGRFSGRQFSNSRSEMNVSTLELGDSALYLCASGISYGQDVPYEQYFGPGTRLTVT.

The V call is TRBV20-1, the J call TRBJ1-2, with TRBD1 matching 7 bases. The ends lost 3 bases at V and 4 bases at J; junction bases unmatched: 11. The CDR3 totals 15 residues. CDR1 and CDR2 (germline): DFQATT, SNEGSKA (reference sequence). CDR3 nucleotides: TGCAGTGCTAGTGAGACAGGGCGGCCTGCCTATGGCTACACCTTC. This sequence encodes CSASETGRPAYGYTF.

This clone was observed a few times. V usage is TRBV29-1 and J usage is TRBJ1-2; D might be TRBD1 (6 bases). Per germline, CDR1 SQVTM and CDR2 ANQGSEA. With 3 bases removed from V and 4 bases from J, the gap between germline ends came to 12 bases. CDR3 length equals 13 residues. The CDR3 DNA is TGCAGCGTTGATGCCGGGGGGGCCTATGGCTACACCTTC. Amino acid sequence: CSVDAGGAYGYTF.

The CDR3 region has the DNA TGTGCCAGCAGCTTAGTCTACCCGAACACTGAAGCTTTCTTT. Translation gives CASSLVYPNTEAFF. This chain uses TRBV7-2 with TRBJ1-1; D uncertain. Trimming removed 1 base from V and 1 base from J, with 7 bases in between. Per the germline V gene, CDR1 is SGHTA and CDR2 is FQGNSA. This CDR3 has 14 amino acids.

The chain has TRBV27 and TRBJ2-3; 9 positions agree with TRBD2. Germline V gene sequence: CDR1 MNHEY, CDR2 SMNVEV (reference sequence). This CDR3 comprises 14 residues. The trim removed 8 bases at V and 6 bases at J, leaving 9 bases unmatched. CDR3 DNA sequence: TGTGCCAGCGCTAGAGCGGGGGGAGTCGATACGCAGTATTTT. Protein: CASARAGGVDTQYF.

The rearrangement links TRBV18 to TRBJ1-5, with D tentatively TRBD1 (6 bases). Germline CDR1 is KGHSH and CDR2 is LQKENI. Trimming removed 2 bases at V and 4 bases at J, with 15 bases between. The length of the CDR3 is 16 residues. The CDR3 spells CASSPFEDRWNQPQHF. The CDR3 nucleotides read TGTGCCAGCTCACCATTTGAAGACAGGTGGAATCAGCCCCAGCATTTT.

The chain employs TRBV19 and TRBJ2-1; TRBD2 agrees at 9 bases. This CDR3 spans 16 amino acids. Germline CDR1 and CDR2: LNHDA and SQIVND (reference sequence). V lost 7 bases to trimming and J lost 7 bases; unmatched junction nucleotides: 14. The CDR3 bases are TGTGCCAGTACTTCTCGAACCGGACTAGCGAGGAATGAGCAGTTCTTC. As protein: CASTSRTGLARNEQFF.

The chain carries TRBV9 and TRBJ2-5; 12 bases agree with TRBD2. The CDR3 loop spans 16 amino acids. With V trimmed by 0 bases and J by 1 base, 1 base remained unmatched. Per germline, CDR1 SGDLS and CDR2 YYNGEE. CDR3 residues: CASSVGTSGVQETQYF. CDR3 bases: TGTGCCAGCAGCGTAGGGACTAGCGGGGTCCAAGAGACCCAGTACTTC.

This rearrangement joins TRBV28 to TRBJ2-2; D is unresolved. V gave up 3 bases and J gave up 8 bases, with 7 bases separating them. This CDR3 comprises 12 residues. Germline V lookup: CDR1 MDHEN, CDR2 SYDVKM. CDR3 residues: CASSLARGELFF. The CDR3 nucleotides read TGTGCCAGCAGTTTGGCCAGGGGGGAGCTGTTTTTT.

The chain joins TRBV7-2 to TRBJ1-1; the D is unclear. The CDR3 length is 15 residues. The V gene's germline CDR1 is SGHTA and CDR2 FQGNSA. The V end was cut by 5 bases, the J end by 5 bases, with 18 bases between. This CDR3 is CASSPEAGGWTEAFF. The CDR3 nucleotides are TGTGCCAGCAGCCCAGAGGCGGGAGGGTGGACTGAAGCTTTCTTT.

The chain couples TRBV19 to TRBJ2-6; 8 bases align to TRBD1. The trim removed 4 bases at V and 3 bases at J, leaving 8 bases unmatched. CDR1 and CDR2 from the germline V gene are LNHDA and SQIVND (reference sequence). There are 17 residues in the CDR3. Written as DNA, the CDR3 is TGTGCCAGTAGTACCGGACAGGGAGAGATTGGGGCCAACGTCCTGACTTTC. Its translation: CASSTGQGEIGANVLTF.

The chain uses TRBV27 and TRBJ1-2, with D tentatively TRBD1 (6 bases). The V and J ends lost 5 bases and 4 bases respectively, with 14 bases between them. From germline, CDR1 is MNHEY and CDR2 SMNVEV (reference sequence). The CDR3 spans 14 residues. The CDR3 reads CASSNRELSYGYTF. The CDR3 DNA sequence: TGTGCCAGCAGTAACAGGGAATTGAGCTATGGCTACACCTTC.

The V and J genes are TRBV5-6 and TRBJ2-1; maybe TRBD2 (5 bases). The V gene's germline CDR1 is SGHDT and CDR2 YYEEEE. The V gene lost 3 bases and the J gene lost 15 bases, with 10 bases spanning the gap. The length of the CDR3 is 10 residues. The CDR3 DNA follows: TGTGCCAGCAGCTGCCCCGGAGGGTTCTTC. Protein sequence: CASSCPGGFF.

There are many counts of this clone. The chain carries TRBV9 and TRBJ2-2; 12 nucleotides line up with TRBD2. Germline lookup yields CDR1 SGDLS and CDR2 YYNGEE. Losses at the gene ends were 2 bases for V and 6 bases for J; bases not matched to a gene: 8. The CDR3 has 17 residues. The CDR3 DNA reads TGTGCCAGCAGCGTTACCTCACTAGCGGGGGGCGCCGGGGAGCTGTTTTTT. Protein: CASSVTSLAGGAGELFF. The entire variable domain, with the rest obtained from reference TRBV9 and TRBJ2-2, is as follows: DSGVTQTPKHLITATGQRVTLRCSPRSGDLSVYWYQQSLDQGLQFLIQYYNGEERAKGNILERFSAQQFPDLHSELNLSSLELGDSALYFCASSVTSLAGGAGELFFGEGSRLTVL.

This chain uses TRBV9 with TRBJ1-2, with 7 nucleotides matching TRBD1. CDR1 is SGDLS, CDR2 YYNGEE, per germline. The junction had 2 bases not matched to a gene; V was cut back by 5 bases and J by 7 bases. There are 11 residues in the CDR3. The CDR3: CASRGGGGYTF. CDR3 DNA: TGTGCCAGCAGAGGGGGCGGTGGCTACACCTTC. Drawing the rest from reference TRBV9 and TRBJ1-2, the complete variable domain is DSGVTQTPKHLITATGQRVTLRCSPRSGDLSVYWYQQSLDQGLQFLIQYYNGEERAKGNILERFSAQQFPDLHSELNLSSLELGDSALYFCASRGGGGYTFGSGTRLTVV.

This clone was counted once. This chain connects TRBV2 to TRBJ2-5, with 8 nucleotides matching TRBD1. Per germline, CDR1 SNHLY and CDR2 FYNNEI. J was trimmed by 5 bases and V by 7 bases; bases with no gene match: 9. The CDR3 contains 14 residues. In DNA, the CDR3 is TGTGCCAGCAAATCAGGGGGCAAGGTGGAGACCCAGTACTTC. It specifies CASKSGGKVETQYF.

This chain joins TRBV5-8 and TRBJ2-3; TRBD1 aligns across 9 bases. Germline values: CDR1 SGHTS, CDR2 YDEGEE. V lost 1 base, J lost 1 base, and 1 base stayed unmatched. CDR3 length: 15 residues. The CDR3 nucleotides read TGTGCCAGCAGCTTGACAGGGGGCCGCACAGATACGCAGTATTTT. Protein product: CASSLTGGRTDTQYF.

The rearrangement joins TRBV5-4 to TRBJ1-4, with 9 bases matching TRBD1. CDR3 length equals 16 residues. V shed 0 bases, J shed 5 bases, and the junction held 5 bases outside the gene matches. Germline V lookup: CDR1 SGHNT, CDR2 YYREEE (reference sequence). The chain's CDR3 is CASSLAGQGPNEKLFF. CDR3 nucleotide sequence: TGTGCCAGCAGCTTGGCGGGACAGGGCCCGAATGAAAAACTGTTTTTT.

This chain joins TRBV5-4 and TRBJ1-3; TRBD1 aligns across 9 bases. The junction had 1 base not matched to a gene; V was cut back by 3 bases and J by 0 bases. CDR3 length: 15 amino acids. CDR1 and CDR2 from the germline V gene are SGHNT and YYREEE (reference sequence). CDR3 in amino acids: CASSWGQGSGNTIYF. In DNA, the CDR3 is TGTGCCAGCAGCTGGGGACAGGGCTCTGGAAACACCATATATTTT.

The chain recombines TRBV9 with TRBJ1-2, with D possibly TRBD1 on 5 matching bases. V shed 4 bases and J shed 6 bases, with 16 bases lying between them. This CDR3 spans 14 amino acids. Germline CDR1 and CDR2: SGDLS and YYNGEE. The CDR3 reads CASSPRRGKDGYTF. The CDR3 DNA is TGTGCCAGCAGCCCACGGAGGGGAAAGGATGGCTACACCTTC.

This clone was counted a few times. This chain joins TRBV4-1 and TRBJ2-1; 12 bases align to TRBD2. The CDR3 consists of 16 residues. CDR1 and CDR2 (germline): MGHRA, YSYEKL. Trimming took 2 bases from V and 4 from J; bases not matched to a gene: 3. The CDR3 DNA is TGCGCCAGCAGCCAACCACTAGCGGGGGGTTACAATGAGCAGTTCTTC. This codes for CASSQPLAGGYNEQFF.

This rearrangement joins TRBV18 to TRBJ1-1; 7 bases are shared with TRBD1. This CDR3 comprises 14 residues. The trim removed 3 bases at V and 4 bases at J, leaving 5 bases unmatched. Germline CDR1 is KGHSH and CDR2 is LQKENI. The CDR3 nucleotides are TGTGCCAGCTCACCCACAGGGGCGAGCACTGAAGCTTTCTTT. It is translated as CASSPTGASTEAFF.